This TCR beta chain was captured in a study of T cell responses to AZD1222 COVID-19 vaccine. The table came from immunoSEQ multiplex PCR; TCRdb's copy has only in-frame clones and leaves some out. The sample consists of 40,000 or so clones, approximately 88% of them appearing once. Turning to this clone: The antigen remains undetermined.

General study points: Spike-wide vaccine-associated CD4 TCRs dominated at 160-218 and 743-854.

Source: peripheral blood, taken 28 days after the second AZD1222 dose. The source is an adult who received the AZD1222 COVID-19 vaccine.

CDR3 protein: CASSWRAGQGTFF. The CDR3 DNA is TGCGCCAGCAGCTGGAGGGCGGGACAGGGAACTTTCTTT. The chain carries TRBV5-1 and TRBJ1-1, with TRBD1 matching 9 bases. Trimming cost V 3 bases and J 12 bases; bases outside gene matches: 9. Germline loops: CDR1 SGHRS, CDR2 YFSETQ. The CDR3 contains 13 residues.